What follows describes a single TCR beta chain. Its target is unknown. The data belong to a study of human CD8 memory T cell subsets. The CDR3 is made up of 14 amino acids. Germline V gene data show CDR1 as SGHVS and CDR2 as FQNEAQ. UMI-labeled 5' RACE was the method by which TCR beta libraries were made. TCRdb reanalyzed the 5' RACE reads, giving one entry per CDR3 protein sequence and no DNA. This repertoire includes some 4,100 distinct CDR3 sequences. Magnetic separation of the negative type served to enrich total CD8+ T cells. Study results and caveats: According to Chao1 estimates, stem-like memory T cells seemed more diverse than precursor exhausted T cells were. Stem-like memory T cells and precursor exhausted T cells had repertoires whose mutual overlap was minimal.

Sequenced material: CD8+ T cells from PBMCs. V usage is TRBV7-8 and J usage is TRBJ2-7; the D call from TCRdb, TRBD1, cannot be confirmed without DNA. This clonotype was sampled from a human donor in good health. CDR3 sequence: CASSLEQGYYEQYF. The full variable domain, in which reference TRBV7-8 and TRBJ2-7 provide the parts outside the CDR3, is GAGVSQSPRYKVAKRGQDVALRCDPISGHVSLFWYQQALGQGPEFLTYFQNEAQLDKSGLPSDRFFAERPEGSVSTLKIQRTQQEDSAVYLCASSLEQGYYEQYFGPGTRLTVT.